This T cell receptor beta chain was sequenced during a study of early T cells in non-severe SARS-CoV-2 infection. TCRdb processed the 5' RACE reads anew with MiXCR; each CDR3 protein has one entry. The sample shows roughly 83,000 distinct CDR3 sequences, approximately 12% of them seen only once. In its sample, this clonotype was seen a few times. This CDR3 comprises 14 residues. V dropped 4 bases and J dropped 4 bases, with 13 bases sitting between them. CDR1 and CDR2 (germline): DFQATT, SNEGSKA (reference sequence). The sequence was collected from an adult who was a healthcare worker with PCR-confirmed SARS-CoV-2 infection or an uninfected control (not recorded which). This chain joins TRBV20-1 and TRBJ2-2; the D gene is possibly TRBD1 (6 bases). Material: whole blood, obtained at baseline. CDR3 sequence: CSAKIQGSTGELFF. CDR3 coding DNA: TGCAGTGCTAAGATACAGGGTAGCACCGGGGAGCTGTTTTTT.